This TCR beta chain was retrieved from a study of T-cell memory formation after mild COVID-19. Study-level points and caveats: Clones contracting across day 15 to 85 had a balanced CD4/CD8 profile; later expanding clones leaned CD4+.

TCRdb recomputed calls from the 5' RACE reads with MiXCR, one row per CDR3 protein. In the table there are about 110,000 distinct CDR3 sequences, over 10% of which are singletons. Points on this clonotype: Its matching antigen is unknown.

Trimming shortened V by 0 bases and J by 3 bases, and 3 bases separated the two germline ends. The CDR3 sequence is 12 residues long. Germline assignment: CDR1 SGDLS and CDR2 YYNGEE. The chain employs TRBV9 and TRBJ1-1, with no clear D. The sequenced material came from PBMCs or a T cell subset sorted from them (not recorded which). This TCR was recovered from an adult woman who had mild COVID-19 (a few samples of this study predate the infection). Cell type and time point are not known. DNA of the CDR3: TGTGCCAGCAGCGTAGATGACACTGAAGCTTTCTTT. Translation gives CASSVDDTEAFF.